A selection of T cell receptor beta chains follows, all from one sample in a study of blood T cell repertoires in COVID-19. Libraries were prepared by immunoSEQ multiplex PCR; TCRdb keeps only in-frame clonotypes and omits some of them. The sample lists 70,000 to 80,000 clones; around 84% were seen once. Sequenced: peripheral blood. The receptors come from a human donor in a cohort sampled during active COVID-19. Each CDR3 is given with its conserved first and last residue. Each record gives: J gene, D gene, V gene, clone size, CDR3 protein, CDR3 DNA. D genes are given only for firm matches. Size values are once, few and many counts, or a class for expanded clones, and some rows have none.

j_call: TRBJ2-7; d_call: -; v_call: TRBV19; clone_size: -; cdr3_aa: CASSIIGGGDRYEQYF; cdr3_nt: TGTGCCAGTAGTATAATAGGGGGAGGGGACCGCTACGAGCAGTACTTC
j_call: TRBJ1-5; d_call: -; v_call: TRBV19; clone_size: once; cdr3_aa: CASSIGGPQPQHF; cdr3_nt: TGTGCCAGTAGTATAGGAGGGCCTCAGCCCCAGCATTTT
j_call: TRBJ1-2; d_call: -; v_call: TRBV7-2; clone_size: -; cdr3_aa: CASSLGVGNYGYTF; cdr3_nt: TGTGCCAGCAGCTTAGGAGTCGGGAACTATGGCTACACCTTC
j_call: TRBJ2-7; d_call: -; v_call: TRBV2; clone_size: -; cdr3_aa: CASREGPVGGFGLTF; cdr3_nt: TGTGCCAGCAGGGAAGGACCGGTTGGCGGTTTCGGCCTCACTTTC
j_call: TRBJ1-2; d_call: -; v_call: TRBV9; clone_size: few; cdr3_aa: CASSDQGYGYTF; cdr3_nt: TGTGCCAGCAGCGACCAGGGGTATGGCTACACCTTC
j_call: TRBJ2-1; d_call: -; v_call: TRBV6-4; clone_size: -; cdr3_aa: CASRREASYNEQFF; cdr3_nt: TGTGCCAGCAGAAGGGAGGCCTCCTACAATGAGCAGTTCTTC
j_call: TRBJ1-2; d_call: TRBD1; v_call: TRBV5-4; clone_size: -; cdr3_aa: CASSLGSPGQGSYGYTF; cdr3_nt: TGTGCCAGCAGCTTGGGAAGCCCGGGACAGGGTTCCTATGGCTACACCTTC
j_call: TRBJ1-2; d_call: -; v_call: TRBV5-1; clone_size: -; cdr3_aa: CASSINYGYTF; cdr3_nt: TGCGCCAGCAGCATAAACTATGGCTACACCTTC
j_call: TRBJ1-4; d_call: -; v_call: TRBV2; clone_size: -; cdr3_aa: CASRDSGGGEKLFF; cdr3_nt: TGTGCCAGCAGGGACAGCGGAGGAGGTGAAAAACTGTTTTTT
j_call: TRBJ1-2; d_call: -; v_call: TRBV5-1; clone_size: -; cdr3_aa: CASSLGQSGYGYTF; cdr3_nt: TGCGCCAGCAGCCTCGGACAGTCGGGGTATGGCTACACCTTC
j_call: TRBJ1-1; d_call: TRBD1; v_call: TRBV11-2; clone_size: once; cdr3_aa: CASSLRQGNTEAFF; cdr3_nt: TGTGCCAGCAGCTTAAGACAGGGGAACACTGAAGCTTTCTTT
j_call: TRBJ1-1; d_call: -; v_call: TRBV6-5; clone_size: -; cdr3_aa: CASSLNRDTEAFF; cdr3_nt: TGTGCCAGCAGCTTGAACAGAGACACTGAAGCTTTCTTT
j_call: TRBJ1-5; d_call: -; v_call: TRBV6-1; clone_size: -; cdr3_aa: CASSEISPRGNQPQHF; cdr3_nt: TGTGCCAGCAGTGAAATCTCCCCCAGGGGCAATCAGCCCCAGCATTTT
j_call: TRBJ2-7; d_call: TRBD1; v_call: TRBV7-8; clone_size: -; cdr3_aa: CASSLAGQGYEQYF; cdr3_nt: TGTGCCAGCAGCCTCGCGGGACAGGGCTACGAGCAGTACTTC
j_call: TRBJ1-2; d_call: -; v_call: TRBV5-1; clone_size: -; cdr3_aa: CASSPGIGQLNYGYTF; cdr3_nt: TGCGCCAGCAGCCCGGGAATTGGACAGCTTAACTATGGCTACACCTTC
j_call: TRBJ1-6; d_call: -; v_call: TRBV12-3/TRBV12-4; clone_size: -; cdr3_aa: CASSLIRGSPLHF; cdr3_nt: TGTGCCAGCAGTTTAATCAGGGGATCACCCCTCCACTTT
j_call: TRBJ1-4; d_call: -; v_call: TRBV18; clone_size: -; cdr3_aa: CASSPPGVSEKLFF; cdr3_nt: TGTGCCAGCTCACCACCGGGCGTTTCGGAAAAACTGTTTTTT
j_call: TRBJ2-1; d_call: TRBD2; v_call: TRBV7-7; clone_size: -; cdr3_aa: CASSPAGSGGVNEQFF; cdr3_nt: TGTGCCAGCAGCCCCGCGGGTAGCGGGGGGGTCAATGAGCAGTTCTTC
j_call: TRBJ2-2; d_call: -; v_call: TRBV27; clone_size: -; cdr3_aa: CASSLFAWTFPNTGELFF; cdr3_nt: TGTGCCAGCAGTTTATTCGCCTGGACATTCCCGAACACCGGGGAGCTGTTTTTT
j_call: TRBJ2-5; d_call: TRBD1; v_call: TRBV9; clone_size: -; cdr3_aa: CASSEGGQGGEQETQYF; cdr3_nt: TGTGCCAGCAGCGAAGGCGGACAGGGTGGTGAGCAAGAGACCCAGTACTTC
j_call: TRBJ1-5; d_call: -; v_call: TRBV4-1; clone_size: few; cdr3_aa: CASSQRLGGNQPQHF; cdr3_nt: TGCGCCAGCAGCCAACGCCTCGGGGGCAATCAGCCCCAGCATTTT
j_call: TRBJ1-1; d_call: -; v_call: TRBV12-3/TRBV12-4; clone_size: -; cdr3_aa: CASTRTGDTEAFF; cdr3_nt: TGTGCCAGCACCAGGACGGGAGACACTGAAGCTTTCTTT
j_call: TRBJ1-4; d_call: TRBD1; v_call: TRBV19; clone_size: few; cdr3_aa: CASSIKGQGSEKLFF; cdr3_nt: TGTGCCAGTAGTATTAAGGGACAGGGAAGTGAAAAACTGTTTTTT
j_call: TRBJ1-3; d_call: -; v_call: TRBV28; clone_size: -; cdr3_aa: CASGPQLWYSGNTIYF; cdr3_nt: TGTGCCAGCGGCCCCCAATTGTGGTACTCTGGAAACACCATATATTTT
j_call: TRBJ2-7; d_call: -; v_call: TRBV3-1/TRBV3-2; clone_size: few; cdr3_aa: CASSQVAGAHEQYF; cdr3_nt: TGTGCCAGCAGCCAAGTTGCGGGGGCTCACGAGCAGTACTTC
j_call: TRBJ1-5; d_call: -; v_call: TRBV27; clone_size: -; cdr3_aa: CASSTQGAQPQHF; cdr3_nt: TGTGCCAGCAGCACACAGGGAGCTCAGCCCCAGCATTTT
j_call: TRBJ2-1; d_call: -; v_call: TRBV28; clone_size: -; cdr3_aa: CASSLGGSRYNEQFF; cdr3_nt: TGTGCCAGCAGTTTAGGTGGGAGTAGGTACAATGAGCAGTTCTTC
j_call: TRBJ1-1; d_call: -; v_call: TRBV5-1; clone_size: -; cdr3_aa: CASSPGGGRSTEAFF; cdr3_nt: TGCGCCAGCAGCCCTGGGGGGGGCAGGAGCACTGAAGCTTTCTTT
j_call: TRBJ1-2; d_call: -; v_call: TRBV9; clone_size: few; cdr3_aa: CASSVGPGYGYTF; cdr3_nt: TGTGCCAGCAGCGTAGGGCCAGGCTATGGCTACACCTTC
j_call: TRBJ1-4; d_call: -; v_call: TRBV2; clone_size: -; cdr3_aa: CASSESQGGEKLFF; cdr3_nt: TGTGCCAGCAGTGAAAGCCAGGGTGGGGAAAAACTGTTTTTT
j_call: TRBJ1-1; d_call: -; v_call: TRBV5-1; clone_size: -; cdr3_aa: CASSSLIRGEAFF; cdr3_nt: TGCGCCAGCAGCTCCCTTATCAGGGGTGAAGCTTTCTTT
j_call: TRBJ1-2; d_call: -; v_call: TRBV4-1; clone_size: -; cdr3_aa: CASSQEPRGGYGYTF; cdr3_nt: TGCGCCAGCAGCCAAGAGCCCAGGGGTGGCTATGGCTACACCTTC
j_call: TRBJ2-6; d_call: TRBD1; v_call: TRBV9; clone_size: -; cdr3_aa: CASSVQGAGANVLTF; cdr3_nt: TGTGCCAGCAGCGTTCAGGGGGCTGGGGCCAACGTCCTGACTTTC
j_call: TRBJ1-3; d_call: TRBD1; v_call: TRBV5-4; clone_size: -; cdr3_aa: CASSGEDRGPGNTIYF; cdr3_nt: TGTGCCAGCAGCGGTGAAGACAGGGGGCCGGGAAACACCATATATTTT
j_call: TRBJ2-2; d_call: TRBD1; v_call: TRBV2; clone_size: few; cdr3_aa: CASKGDSNTGELFF; cdr3_nt: TGTGCCAGTAAGGGGGACAGCAACACCGGGGAGCTGTTTTTT
j_call: TRBJ2-7; d_call: TRBD2; v_call: TRBV5-6; clone_size: once; cdr3_aa: CASSLASGRAYEQYF; cdr3_nt: TGTGCCAGCAGCTTGGCTAGCGGGAGGGCCTACGAGCAGTACTTC
j_call: TRBJ2-2; d_call: TRBD2; v_call: TRBV5-4; clone_size: -; cdr3_aa: CASSTPSGASGELFF; cdr3_nt: TGTGCCAGCAGCACCCCTAGCGGGGCTAGCGGGGAGCTGTTTTTT
j_call: TRBJ1-1; d_call: -; v_call: TRBV2; clone_size: -; cdr3_aa: CASSLGGSGGEGTEAFF; cdr3_nt: TGTGCCAGCAGCCTCGGTGGAAGCGGGGGGGAAGGCACTGAAGCTTTCTTT
j_call: TRBJ1-2; d_call: TRBD1; v_call: TRBV3-1/TRBV3-2; clone_size: -; cdr3_aa: CASSPGTGDYGYTF; cdr3_nt: TGTGCCAGCAGCCCTGGGACAGGGGACTATGGCTACACCTTC
j_call: TRBJ1-6; d_call: TRBD1; v_call: TRBV10-3; clone_size: -; cdr3_aa: CAISRDSANSPLHF; cdr3_nt: TGTGCCATCAGCCGGGACAGTGCCAATTCACCCCTCCACTTT